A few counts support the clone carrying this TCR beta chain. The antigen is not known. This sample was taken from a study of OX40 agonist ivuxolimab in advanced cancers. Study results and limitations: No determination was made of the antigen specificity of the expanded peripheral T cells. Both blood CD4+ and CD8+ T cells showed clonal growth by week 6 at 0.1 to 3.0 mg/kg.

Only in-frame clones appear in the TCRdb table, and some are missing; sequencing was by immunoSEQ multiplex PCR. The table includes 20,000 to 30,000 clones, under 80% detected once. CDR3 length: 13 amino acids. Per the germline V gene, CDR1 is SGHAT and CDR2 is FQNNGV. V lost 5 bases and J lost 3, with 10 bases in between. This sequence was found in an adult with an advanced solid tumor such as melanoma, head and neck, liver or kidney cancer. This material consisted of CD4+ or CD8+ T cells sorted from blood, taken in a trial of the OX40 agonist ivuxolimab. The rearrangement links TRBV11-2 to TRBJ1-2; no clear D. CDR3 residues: CASSVPTDYGYTF. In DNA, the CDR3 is TGTGCCAGCAGCGTCCCGACGGACTATGGCTACACCTTC. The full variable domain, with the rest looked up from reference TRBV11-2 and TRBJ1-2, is EAGVAQSPRYKIIEKRQSVAFWCNPISGHATLYWYQQILGQGPKLLIQFQNNGVVDDSQLPKDRFSAERLKGVDSTLKIQPAKLEDSAVYLCASSVPTDYGYTFGSGTRLTVV.